The 9 T cell receptor beta chains presented below share a single source sample, sequenced in a study of shared clonotypes between healthy human individuals. Some clones are missing from TCRdb's copy, which holds only in-frame ones; the method was immunoSEQ multiplex PCR. The sample holds roughly 2.5 million clones, roughly nine tenths seen once. Sequences were obtained from naive CD4+ T cells sorted from blood. As for subset: CD45RA+ positively selected. All receptors derive from a man between 18 and 29 years old in good health.

The V gene is TRBV7-9, the J gene TRBJ2-5; 14 positions agree with TRBD2. Germline CDR1 reads SEHNR; CDR2 reads FQNEAQ (reference sequence). The length of the CDR3 is 18 residues. The trim removed 5 bases at V and 5 bases at J, leaving 13 bases unmatched. The CDR3 DNA reads as TGTGCCAGCAGCAAGGGACTAGCGGGGGACTACTTATCGGAGACCCAGTACTTC. The encoded protein is CASSKGLAGDYLSETQYF.

Details on this clone: A junction boundary mismatches the germline segment, possibly from a read error. The chain couples TRBV7-9 to TRBJ2-5, with D maybe TRBD2 (6 bases). Germline V lookup: CDR1 SEHNR, CDR2 FQNEAQ (reference sequence). The CDR3 sequence is 15 residues long. The CDR3 loop is CASSVARGKGETQYF. In nucleotides, the CDR3 is TGTGCCAGCAGCGTAGCACGCGGGAAAGGGGAGACCCAGTACTTC.

Points on this clone: This could be a read error, since a much larger clone is one nucleotide away. The identical CDR3 is also encoded by other nucleotide sequences in the sample. The rearrangement links TRBV5-4 to TRBJ2-5; D is ambiguous. V gave up 0 bases and J gave up 2 bases, with 2 bases separating them. This CDR3 is built from 12 residues. The germline V gene encodes CDR1 SGHNT and CDR2 YYREEE (reference sequence). The CDR3 spells CASSLGQETQYF. In nucleotides, the CDR3 is TGTGCCAGCAGCTTGGGGCAAGAGACCCAGTACTTC.

CDR3 region: CASSQPSDRINSPLHF. The DNA for the CDR3 is TGTGCCAGCTCTCAACCTTCAGACAGGATTAATTCACCCCTCCACTTT. The J gene is TRBJ1-6, the V gene TRBV18; perhaps TRBD1 as D (6 bases). Germline values: CDR1 KGHSH, CDR2 LQKENI. V lost 6 bases, J lost 6 bases, and 18 bases lay in between. The CDR3 runs 16 residues.

The chain uses TRBV5-4 and TRBJ2-5, with 9 bases that match TRBD2. CDR1 and CDR2 (germline): SGHNT, YYREEE (reference sequence). This CDR3 comprises 17 residues. With V trimmed by 4 bases and J by 2 bases, 12 bases remained unmatched. CDR3 in DNA: TGTGCCAGCAGCGGAAATAGCGGGAGCGGGAAGCAAGAGACCCAGTACTTC. It encodes CASSGNSGSGKQETQYF. Combining the CDR3 with reference TRBV5-4 and TRBJ2-5 gives the whole variable domain ETGVTQSPTHLIKTRGQQVTLRCSSQSGHNTVSWYQQALGQGPQFIFQYYREEENGRGNFPPRFSGLQFPNYSSELNVNALELDDSALYLCASSGNSGSGKQETQYFGPGTRLLVL.

The V call is TRBV7-9, the J call TRBJ1-2; D is uncertain. The germline V gene encodes CDR1 SEHNR and CDR2 FQNEAQ (reference sequence). The length of the CDR3 is 14 residues. V was clipped by 5 bases and J by 13 bases, with 23 bases between them. The DNA for the CDR3 is TGTGCCAGCAGCGCCGCTCAGTCCTCCTCCTCCTCCACCTTC. Translation: CASSAAQSSSSSTF.

The rearrangement links TRBV4-2 to TRBJ1-5; the match to TRBD1 covers 10 bases. Trimming cost V 0 bases and J 7 bases; bases outside gene matches: 3. Germline CDR1 is LGHNA and CDR2 is YNFKEQ. The CDR3 extends over 15 amino acids. CDR3 sequence reads: CASSQEGGQGQPQHF. In nucleotides, the CDR3 is TGTGCCAGCAGCCAAGAGGGGGGACAGGGGCAGCCCCAGCATTTT.

On this clone: Other DNA sequences within the sample encode an identical CDR3. The rearrangement uses TRBV7-2 and TRBJ2-5, with D uncertain. The V gene's germline CDR1 is SGHTA and CDR2 FQGNSA. CDR3 length: 11 residues. Trimming stripped 6 bases from V and 2 bases from J, with 4 bases between. The CDR3 DNA is TGTGCCAGCAGTCCACAAGAGACCCAGTACTTC. It yields the protein CASSPQETQYF.

This chain links TRBV5-1 with TRBJ2-1, with unresolved D. Germline values: CDR1 SGHRS, CDR2 YFSETQ. The CDR3 consists of 14 residues. V lost 0 bases and J 6 bases, leaving 10 bases between the germline ends. The CDR3 spells CASSLVAAINEQFF. The CDR3 DNA reads as TGCGCCAGCAGCTTGGTGGCGGCGATCAATGAGCAGTTCTTC. Drawing the rest from reference TRBV5-1 and TRBJ2-1, the complete variable domain is KAGVTQTPRYLIKTRGQQVTLSCSPISGHRSVSWYQQTPGQGLQFLFEYFSETQRNKGNFPGRFSGRQFSNSRSEMNVSTLELGDSALYLCASSLVAAINEQFFGPGTRLTVL.